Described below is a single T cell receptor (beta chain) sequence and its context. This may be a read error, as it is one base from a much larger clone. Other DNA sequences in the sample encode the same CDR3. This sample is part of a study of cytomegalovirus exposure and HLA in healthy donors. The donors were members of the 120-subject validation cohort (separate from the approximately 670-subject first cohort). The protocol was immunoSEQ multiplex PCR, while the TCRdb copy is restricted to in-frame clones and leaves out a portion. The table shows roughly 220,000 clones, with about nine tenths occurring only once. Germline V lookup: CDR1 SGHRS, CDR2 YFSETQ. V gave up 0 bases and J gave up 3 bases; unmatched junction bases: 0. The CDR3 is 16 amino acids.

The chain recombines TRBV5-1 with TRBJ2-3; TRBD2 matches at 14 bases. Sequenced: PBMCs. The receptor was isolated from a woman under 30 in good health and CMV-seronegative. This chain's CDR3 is CASSLGLAGGTDTQYF. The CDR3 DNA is TGCGCCAGCAGCTTGGGACTAGCGGGAGGGACAGATACGCAGTATTTT. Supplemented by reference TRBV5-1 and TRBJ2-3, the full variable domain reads KAGVTQTPRYLIKTRGQQVTLSCSPISGHRSVSWYQQTPGQGLQFLFEYFSETQRNKGNFPGRFSGRQFSNSRSEMNVSTLELGDSALYLCASSLGLAGGTDTQYFGPGTRLTVL.